This T cell receptor (beta chain) derives from a study of tumor-infiltrating lymphocytes in primary liver carcinoma. Study-wide context: Patients' primary liver carcinoma was surgically resected. All patients, whether men or women, fell within 30 to 69 years of age.

Findings and caveats of the study: Because of bulk unsorted sampling, CD4+ and CD8+ repertoires were not subjected to comparison.

In regard to this clonotype: What it recognizes is unknown. At one end, the junction sequence differs from germline, possibly due to a read error.

Researchers drew blood RNA from unsorted whole blood and extracted germline DNA as well. Enrolled patients were chronically infected with HBV and treatment-naive. TCR beta cDNA was reverse-transcribed from around 0.55 ug of total RNA. The reaction used a constant-region primer and ProtoScript II reverse transcriptase. Three rounds of nested multiplex PCR with slightly modified ARM-PCR produced TCR beta libraries. Each of the first two PCR rounds ran roughly 9 cycles with TRBV1-TRBV30 forward and C-beta reverse primers. TCRdb independently ran MiXCR on the multiplex PCR reads; one entry per CDR3 protein. The sample records some 200,000 distinct CDR3 sequences, approximately 65% being singletons. Per the germline V gene, CDR1 is SGHAT and CDR2 is FQNNGV. The CDR3 is made up of 15 amino acids.

Input material: peripheral blood. This receptor was identified in a woman aged 60-75 years with primary liver carcinoma and hepatitis B virus infection. This chain connects TRBV11-2 to TRBJ2-5, with D possibly matching TRBD2 (5 bases). The CDR3 spells CASSLGLVGKETQYF. The CDR3 region has the DNA TGTGCCAGCAGTTTAGGACTGGTGGGCAAAGAGACCCAGTACTTC.